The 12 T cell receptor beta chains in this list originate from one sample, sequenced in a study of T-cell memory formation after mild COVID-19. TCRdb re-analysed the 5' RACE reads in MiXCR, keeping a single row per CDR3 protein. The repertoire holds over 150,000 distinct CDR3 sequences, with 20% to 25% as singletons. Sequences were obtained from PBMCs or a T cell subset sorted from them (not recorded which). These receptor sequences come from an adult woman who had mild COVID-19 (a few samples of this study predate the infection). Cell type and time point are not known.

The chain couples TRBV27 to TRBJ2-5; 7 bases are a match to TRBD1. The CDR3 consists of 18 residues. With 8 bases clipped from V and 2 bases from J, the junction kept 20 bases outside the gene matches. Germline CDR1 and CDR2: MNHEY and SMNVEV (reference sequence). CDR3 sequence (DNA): TGTGCCAGCCCCAATCTACAGGGGATCAAGGGTCCTCAAGAGACCCAGTACTTC. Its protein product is CASPNLQGIKGPQETQYF.

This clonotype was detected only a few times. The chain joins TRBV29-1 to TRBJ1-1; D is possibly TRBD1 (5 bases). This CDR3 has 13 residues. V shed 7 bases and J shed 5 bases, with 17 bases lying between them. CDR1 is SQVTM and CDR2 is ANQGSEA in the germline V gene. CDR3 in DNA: TGCAGCGCCTCCCCCGGGGCAAGGACTGAAGCTTTCTTT. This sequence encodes CSASPGARTEAFF.

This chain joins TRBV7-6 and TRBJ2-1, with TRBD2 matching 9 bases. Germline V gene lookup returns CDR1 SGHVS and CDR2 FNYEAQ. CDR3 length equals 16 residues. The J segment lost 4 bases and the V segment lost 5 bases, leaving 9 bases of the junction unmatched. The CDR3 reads CASSLHSTSGYNEQFF. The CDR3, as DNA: TGTGCCAGCAGCCTCCATTCGACTAGCGGTTACAATGAGCAGTTCTTC.

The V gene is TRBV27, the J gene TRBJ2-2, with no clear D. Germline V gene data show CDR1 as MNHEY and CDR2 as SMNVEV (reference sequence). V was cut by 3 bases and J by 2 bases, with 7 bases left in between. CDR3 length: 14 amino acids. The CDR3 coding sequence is TGTGCCAGCAGTTTCGGCAGCAACACCGGGGAGCTGTTTTTT. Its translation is CASSFGSNTGELFF.

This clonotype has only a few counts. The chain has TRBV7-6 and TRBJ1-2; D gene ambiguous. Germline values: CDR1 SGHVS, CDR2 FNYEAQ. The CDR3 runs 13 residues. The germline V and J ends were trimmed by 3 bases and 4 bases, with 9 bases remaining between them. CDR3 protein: CASSLGSLYGYTF. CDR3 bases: TGTGCCAGCAGCTTGGGCAGCCTCTATGGCTACACCTTC. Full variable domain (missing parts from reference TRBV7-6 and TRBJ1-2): GAGVSQSPRYKVTKRGQDVALRCDPISGHVSLYWYRQALGQGPEFLTYFNYEAQQDKSGLPNDRFSAERPEGSISTLTIQRTEQRDSAMYRCASSLGSLYGYTFGSGTRLTVV.

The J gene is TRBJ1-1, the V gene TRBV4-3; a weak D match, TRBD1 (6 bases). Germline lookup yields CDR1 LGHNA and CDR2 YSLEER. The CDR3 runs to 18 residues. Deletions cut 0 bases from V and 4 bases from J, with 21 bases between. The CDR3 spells CASSQDRWGAAAVTEAFF. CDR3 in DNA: TGCGCCAGCAGCCAAGATAGGTGGGGGGCCGCGGCGGTCACTGAAGCTTTCTTT.

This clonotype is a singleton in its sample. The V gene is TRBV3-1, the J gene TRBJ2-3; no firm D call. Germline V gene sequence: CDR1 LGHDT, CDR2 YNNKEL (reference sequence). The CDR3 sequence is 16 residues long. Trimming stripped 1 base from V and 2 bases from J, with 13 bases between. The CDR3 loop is CASSQVVNPTTDTQYF. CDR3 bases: TGTGCCAGCAGCCAAGTAGTTAACCCTACCACAGATACGCAGTATTTT.

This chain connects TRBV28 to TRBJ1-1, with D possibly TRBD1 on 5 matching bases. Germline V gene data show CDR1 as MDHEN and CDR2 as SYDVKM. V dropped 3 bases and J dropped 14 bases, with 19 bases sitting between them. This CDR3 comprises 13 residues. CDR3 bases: TGTGCCAGCAGTTTCCGGGGACGCTCGGGGGGATTCTTT. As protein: CASSFRGRSGGFF.

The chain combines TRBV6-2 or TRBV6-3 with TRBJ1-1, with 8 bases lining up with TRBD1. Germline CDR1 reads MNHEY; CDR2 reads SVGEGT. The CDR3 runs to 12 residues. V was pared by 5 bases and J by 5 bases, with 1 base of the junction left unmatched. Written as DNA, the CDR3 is TGTGCCAGCAGTACAGGGGGGACTGAAGCTTTCTTT. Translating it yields CASSTGGTEAFF.

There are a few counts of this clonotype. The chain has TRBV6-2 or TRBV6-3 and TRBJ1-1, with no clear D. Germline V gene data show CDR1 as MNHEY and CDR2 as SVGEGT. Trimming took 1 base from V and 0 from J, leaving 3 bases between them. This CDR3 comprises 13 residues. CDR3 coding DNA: TGTGCCAGCAGTTACTACCTGAACACTGAAGCTTTCTTT. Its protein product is CASSYYLNTEAFF.

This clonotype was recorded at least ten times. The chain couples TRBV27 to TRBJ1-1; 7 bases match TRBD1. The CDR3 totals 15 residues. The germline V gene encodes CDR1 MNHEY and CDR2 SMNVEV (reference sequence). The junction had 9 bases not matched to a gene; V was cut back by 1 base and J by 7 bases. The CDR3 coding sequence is TGTGCCAGCAGTTTATACGCAGGGGGGGATATTGAAGCTTTCTTT. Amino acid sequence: CASSLYAGGDIEAFF.

The CDR3 spells CASSPRLAVSYNEQFF. The CDR3 coding sequence is TGTGCCAGCAGTCCACGACTAGCGGTCTCCTACAATGAGCAGTTCTTC. This sequence joins TRBV6-2 or TRBV6-3 and TRBJ2-1; 9 nucleotides line up with TRBD2. The V gene's germline CDR1 is MNHEY and CDR2 SVGEGT. Trimming at V came to 5 bases and at J to 0 bases, leaving 5 bases not matched to a gene. CDR3 size: 16 residues.